Listed below are T cell receptor beta chains from one sample, sequenced in a study of T cells in localized non-small cell lung cancer. Clones were read by immunoSEQ multiplex PCR, and TCRdb kept only the in-frame ones, dropping some. The sample records tens of thousands of clones, approximately 84% being singletons. The sample was peripheral blood, taken before any cancer treatment. The receptors were sampled from a female donor of 60 years or more with stage I lung adenocarcinoma. The CDR3 runs from the conserved cysteine through the conserved F or W. D genes are given only for firm matches. Clone size appears in some rows only: once, few, many, or a class for an expanded clone.

TRBV29-1,-,TRBJ1-2,TRBD1,CSVETGNEGYTF,TGCAGCGTTGAGACAGGGAATGAGGGCTACACCTTC
TRBV18,few,TRBJ1-2,-,CASSPGTAGYTF,TGTGCCAGCTCACCCGGGACGGCGGGCTACACCTTC
TRBV7-2,once,TRBJ2-1,TRBD2,CASSSHSLSGGARSEQFF,TGTGCCAGCAGCTCCCACTCCCTTAGCGGGGGGGCCCGAAGTGAGCAGTTCTTC
TRBV2,-,TRBJ2-5,-,CASSKPEGFWETQYF,TGTGCCAGCAGCAAGCCGGAGGGTTTTTGGGAGACCCAGTACTTC
TRBV7-2,few,TRBJ1-6,-,CASRFRVNDNSPLHF,TGTGCCAGCAGATTCAGGGTGAACGATAATTCACCCCTCCACTTT
TRBV5-1,-,TRBJ2-3,-,CASSLESTDTQYF,TGCGCCAGCAGCTTGGAGAGCACAGATACGCAGTATTTT
TRBV6-5,once,TRBJ1-2,TRBD1,CASSYLDRAGYTF,TGTGCCAGCAGTTACCTGGACAGGGCTGGCTACACCTTC
TRBV11-2,-,TRBJ2-1,TRBD1,CASSLDPDRSYNEQFF,TGTGCCAGCAGCTTAGATCCGGACAGGAGCTACAATGAGCAGTTCTTC
TRBV25-1,-,TRBJ2-2,TRBD1,CASTAGTGVAGELFF,TGTGCCAGCACGGCCGGGACAGGGGTGGCCGGGGAGCTGTTTTTT
TRBV2,-,TRBJ1-4,-,CASSGSVRGSNEKLFF,TGTGCCAGCAGTGGTTCGGTGAGGGGTTCGAATGAAAAACTGTTTTTT
TRBV5-5,-,TRBJ1-1,-,CASSLVEGLGTEAFF,TGTGCCAGCAGCTTGGTTGAGGGGCTGGGCACTGAAGCTTTCTTT
TRBV13,-,TRBJ1-6,TRBD1,CASSLGPGQVVDNSPLHF,TGTGCCAGCAGCTTAGGTCCTGGACAGGTGGTGGATAATTCACCCCTCCACTTT
TRBV29-1,few,TRBJ2-7,-,CSVQQNSYEQYF,TGCAGCGTTCAACAGAACTCCTACGAGCAGTACTTC
TRBV10-1,-,TRBJ2-7,-,CASSSGAGREQYF,TGCGCCAGCAGCTCCGGGGCAGGGAGAGAGCAGTACTTC
TRBV19,-,TRBJ2-5,TRBD2,CASSMVRAGGSETQYF,TGTGCCAGTAGTATGGTTCGAGCGGGGGGTAGTGAGACCCAGTACTTC
TRBV7-8,-,TRBJ1-2,TRBD1,CASSLGTGGGYTF,TGTGCCAGCAGCTTAGGGACAGGGGGTGGCTACACCTTC
TRBV28,-,TRBJ2-7,TRBD1,CASSLPEKPTGGGYEQYF,TGTGCCAGCAGTTTACCCGAGAAACCGACAGGGGGGGGATACGAGCAGTACTTC
TRBV13,-,TRBJ1-1,-,CASSPSDSLRTEAFF,TGTGCCAGCAGCCCGTCGGACAGCCTTAGGACTGAAGCTTTCTTT
TRBV6-5,-,TRBJ2-1,-,CASSYADRYNEQFF,TGTGCCAGCAGTTACGCCGACAGATACAATGAGCAGTTCTTC
TRBV19,-,TRBJ2-3,TRBD1,CASSRGQTSTDTQYF,TGTGCCAGTAGTAGGGGACAGACAAGCACAGATACGCAGTATTTT
TRBV5-1,-,TRBJ2-1,TRBD2,CASSQEPSGGAGEQFF,TGCGCCAGCAGCCAGGAGCCCAGCGGGGGGGCGGGTGAGCAGTTCTTC
TRBV7-9,-,TRBJ1-3,-,CASSLGSNSGNTIYF,TGTGCCAGCAGCTTAGGGTCCAACTCTGGAAACACCATATATTTT
TRBV5-1,-,TRBJ2-7,-,CASSLTRPHYEQYF,TGCGCCAGCAGCTTGACGCGGCCCCACTACGAGCAGTACTTC
TRBV6-6,-,TRBJ1-2,-,CASRFDSNYGYTF,TGTGCCAGCAGATTCGACAGCAACTATGGCTACACCTTC
TRBV5-4,-,TRBJ2-1,TRBD2,CASSFERAGGSYNEQFF,TGTGCCAGCAGCTTTGAGCGGGCGGGGGGCTCCTACAATGAGCAGTTCTTC
TRBV27,once,TRBJ2-2,-,CASSWGSGKSGELFF,TGTGCCAGCAGTTGGGGGTCTGGAAAGAGCGGGGAGCTGTTTTTT
TRBV9,-,TRBJ2-7,TRBD2,CASSPRLAGGPNHEQYF,TGTGCCAGCAGCCCCAGACTAGCGGGAGGGCCTAACCACGAGCAGTACTTC
TRBV7-6,few,TRBJ2-2,-,CASSLNPDTGELFF,TGTGCCAGCAGCCTAAACCCGGACACCGGGGAGCTGTTTTTT
TRBV2,-,TRBJ2-3,-,CASRDRPDTQYF,TGTGCCAGCAGGGACAGACCAGATACGCAGTATTTT
TRBV6-1,-,TRBJ1-1,-,CASNRYGPTGTEAFF,TGTGCCAGCAACCGGTATGGCCCGACGGGGACTGAAGCTTTCTTT
TRBV5-1,-,TRBJ1-1,-,CASSLGAGYTEAFF,TGCGCCAGCAGCTTGGGGGCAGGGTACACTGAAGCTTTCTTT
TRBV28,-,TRBJ2-7,-,CASRRGQSYEQYF,TGTGCCAGCAGGCGGGGACAGTCATACGAGCAGTACTTC
TRBV5-1,-,TRBJ2-1,-,CASSRDTDNEQFF,TGCGCCAGCAGCCGGGACACAGACAATGAGCAGTTCTTC
TRBV19,-,TRBJ1-1,-,CASSPVLSRGNTEAFF,TGTGCCAGTAGCCCGGTACTTTCTAGGGGGAACACTGAAGCTTTCTTT
TRBV27,-,TRBJ2-1,TRBD2,CASSLSLAGASDEQFF,TGTGCCAGCAGTTTATCTCTAGCGGGAGCATCCGATGAGCAGTTCTTC
TRBV4-2,once,TRBJ2-7,-,CASSRTAGVAGYEQYF,TGTGCCAGCAGCCGAACGGCAGGGGTAGCTGGGTACGAGCAGTACTTC
TRBV5-8,-,TRBJ2-5,-,CASQSPDLQETQYF,TGTGCCTCTCAGTCACCGGACCTTCAAGAGACCCAGTACTTC
TRBV7-2,-,TRBJ1-1,-,CASSLGRMNTEAFF,TGTGCCAGCAGCTTGGGACGGATGAACACTGAAGCTTTCTTT
TRBV28,-,TRBJ2-5,TRBD1,CASSSPGTGQKTQYF,TGTGCCAGCAGTTCCCCGGGGACAGGGCAAAAGACCCAGTACTTC
TRBV5-1,-,TRBJ2-7,TRBD2,CASSIGLAGAREQYF,TGCGCCAGCAGCATCGGACTAGCGGGAGCCCGAGAGCAGTACTTC